Presented here are 20 T cell receptor beta chains from one specimen sequenced in a study of blood T cell repertoires in COVID-19. Profiling relied on immunoSEQ multiplex PCR, and the TCRdb table lists in-frame clones only, not all of them. Here the sample spans about 91,000 clones, approximately 76% being singletons. Sequenced: peripheral blood. These receptors all come from a man aged 70 or older with acute or convalescent COVID-19.

This clone has more than one count but fewer than ten. The V gene is TRBV4-2, the J gene TRBJ2-5; TRBD2 might be the D (6 bases). Germline CDR1 LGHNA, CDR2 YNFKEQ. The CDR3 contains 14 residues. V was clipped by 1 base and J by 5 bases, with 11 bases between them. CDR3 sequence reads: CASSQVGGEETQYF. The CDR3 nucleotides read TGTGCCAGCAGCCAAGTCGGGGGAGAGGAGACCCAGTACTTC.

This clone was observed a single time. The rearrangement joins TRBV2 to TRBJ1-2; 10 bases agree with TRBD1. The ends lost 0 bases at V and 8 bases at J; junction bases unmatched: 6. Germline CDR1 and CDR2: SNHLY and FYNNEI. The CDR3 length is 15 residues. CDR3 sequence (DNA): TGTGCCAGCAGTGAAGCGGGACAGGGGAGAGGCGGCTACACCTTC. It specifies CASSEAGQGRGGYTF.

To note about this clone: At the DNA level, this CDR3 is encoded by other sequences in the same sample as well. The chain combines TRBV11-2 with TRBJ2-7, with D possibly TRBD2 on 6 matching bases. The V end was cut by 5 bases, the J end by 7 bases, with 15 bases between. There are 13 residues in the CDR3. The germline CDR1 and CDR2 sequences are SGHAT and FQNNGV. CDR3 sequence (DNA): TGTGCCAGCAGCCGGGGTGGGGCGGGGGAGCAGTACTTC. Translation: CASSRGGAGEQYF.

This rearrangement joins TRBV4-1 to TRBJ1-4, with TRBD1 identical over 7 bases. J lost 13 bases, V lost 4 bases, and 18 bases had no gene match. The CDR3 has 16 residues. Germline CDR1 MGHRA, CDR2 YSYEKL. CDR3 sequence reads: CASSPPRDRERFRLFF. The CDR3 DNA sequence: TGCGCCAGCAGCCCGCCCCGGGACAGAGAGCGCTTTAGACTGTTTTTT.

V usage is TRBV11-2 and J usage is TRBJ2-2; TRBD2 matches 7 bases. The germline CDR1 and CDR2 sequences are SGHAT and FQNNGV. The CDR3 sequence is 17 residues long. The V gene end was trimmed by 5 bases and the J gene end by 4 bases; junction bases not matched to a gene: 13. The CDR3 sequence is CASSPQTGGRGTGELFF. Here the CDR3 DNA reads TGTGCCAGCAGCCCCCAAACGGGAGGTAGGGGCACCGGGGAGCTGTTTTTT.

V gene TRBV2 combines with J gene TRBJ2-1; 8 nucleotides agree with TRBD2. The CDR3 loop spans 16 amino acids. Losses at the gene ends were 6 bases for V and 0 bases for J; bases not matched to a gene: 7. CDR1 and CDR2 from the germline V gene are SNHLY and FYNNEI. CDR3 coding DNA: TGTGCCAGCAGCGCATTAGCGGGGAGCTCCTACAATGAGCAGTTCTTC. It yields the protein CASSALAGSSYNEQFF.

The J gene is TRBJ2-7, the V gene TRBV21-1; the table gives TRBD1 as D, unverified against the DNA. TRBV21-1 is termed a pseudogene. The CDR3 is 16 residues long. The chain's CDR3 is CASITGDPPRKYEQYF. CDR3 in DNA: TGTGCCAGCATTACAGGGGACCCCCCCCGGAAATACGAGCAGTACTTC.

CDR3 sequence (DNA): TGTGCCAGCAGCCGGGGACAGGGGGTCCAAGAGACCCAGTACTTC. Translated, it gives CASSRGQGVQETQYF. The chain is built from TRBV7-3 and TRBJ2-5, with 11 bases identical to TRBD1. V shed 5 bases, J shed 1 base, and the junction held 3 bases outside the gene matches. The germline CDR1 and CDR2 sequences are SGHTA and FQGTGA. This CDR3 comprises 15 residues.

The genes are TRBV30 and TRBJ2-4; 9 bases are a match to TRBD1. The CDR3 consists of 18 residues. V lost 4 bases and J lost 0; bases outside the gene matches: 13. The germline V gene encodes CDR1 GTSNPN and CDR2 SVGIG (reference sequence). The CDR3 DNA is TGTGCCTGGAACCCCGGGACAGGGTGGACATTAGCCAAAAACATTCAGTACTTC. Translated: CAWNPGTGWTLAKNIQYF.

The rearrangement uses TRBV6-1 and TRBJ2-1; maybe TRBD2 (6 bases). The V end was cut by 0 bases, the J end by 5 bases, with 17 bases between. CDR1 is MNHNS and CDR2 is SASEGT in the germline V gene. The CDR3 is 17 residues long. In DNA form, the CDR3 reads TGTGCCAGCAGTGAAGCGGGGACTGTCTCCCCAAACAATGAGCAGTTCTTC. This codes for CASSEAGTVSPNNEQFF.

J is TRBJ2-5 and V is TRBV28; TRBD1 matches at 9 bases. The ends lost 3 bases at V and 3 bases at J; junction bases unmatched: 5. This CDR3 comprises 15 residues. Germline-derived CDR1 and CDR2 are MDHEN and SYDVKM. DNA of the CDR3: TGTGCCAGCAGTTTCCCGGGACAGGGAGAAGAGACCCAGTACTTC. Protein sequence: CASSFPGQGEETQYF.

The rearrangement uses TRBV10-3 and TRBJ1-3; 8 positions match TRBD1. In germline, CDR1 is ENHRY, CDR2 SYGVKD. With V trimmed by 5 bases and J by 2 bases, 5 bases remained unmatched. The CDR3 runs 15 residues. CDR3 loop: CAISQDRVTGNTIYF. Here the CDR3 DNA reads TGTGCCATCAGTCAGGACAGGGTAACTGGAAACACCATATATTTT.

This sequence joins TRBV6-5 and TRBJ2-1; D uncertain. CDR1 and CDR2 (germline): MNHEY, SVGAGI. Trimming removed 8 bases at V and 6 bases at J, with 8 bases between. The CDR3 is 11 residues long. CDR3 nucleotide sequence: TGTGCCAGCCGCCGGAGCAATGAGCAGTTCTTC. Its protein product is CASRRSNEQFF.

The table lists this clone with a few counts. J is TRBJ1-1 and V is TRBV5-4, with D maybe TRBD1 (5 bases). The CDR3 has 16 residues. Germline-derived CDR1 and CDR2 are SGHNT and YYREEE (reference sequence). Trimming took 4 bases from V and 5 from J, leaving 21 bases between them. DNA of the CDR3: TGTGCCAGCAGCCCCACGGCACAGGTCGGGAGTACTGAAGCTTTCTTT. Its protein is CASSPTAQVGSTEAFF.

The chain is built from TRBV10-2 and TRBJ2-5, with a tentative D call TRBD1 (5 bases). CDR1 and CDR2 (germline): WSHSY, SAAADI. V dropped 2 bases and J dropped 4 bases, with 14 bases sitting between them. The CDR3 runs to 15 residues. Here the CDR3 DNA reads TGCGCCAGCAGTGAGAATCAACCAGGGTTAGAGACCCAGTACTTC. Translating gives CASSENQPGLETQYF.

This clone appeared a few times. This chain connects TRBV6-5 to TRBJ1-2; 9 nucleotides align to TRBD1. Germline CDR1 MNHEY, CDR2 SVGAGI. CDR3 length: 14 amino acids. V lost 11 bases and J lost 4; bases outside the gene matches: 11. The CDR3 region has the DNA TGTGCCTGTCAGAGGACAGGGGCGGGCTATGGCTACACCTTC. This sequence encodes CACQRTGAGYGYTF.

This chain links TRBV6-5 with TRBJ1-1; 7 bases align to TRBD1. V was clipped by 5 bases and J by 7 bases; unmatched bases: 10. Germline values: CDR1 MNHEY, CDR2 SVGAGI. The CDR3 totals 14 residues. The CDR3 bases are TGTGCCAGCAGTCCTATCGGGACAGAGTTTGAAGCTTTCTTT. Translated: CASSPIGTEFEAFF.

This clone was observed once. The chain recombines TRBV2 with TRBJ1-4; 9 positions match TRBD1. CDR1 is SNHLY and CDR2 is FYNNEI in the germline V gene. V was clipped by 5 bases and J by 4 bases; unmatched bases: 2. The CDR3 sequence is 14 residues long. The CDR3 region is CASSLTGGNEKLFF. CDR3 nucleotides: TGTGCCAGCAGTCTGACAGGGGGTAATGAAAAACTGTTTTTT. Variable domain in full (rest from reference TRBV2 and TRBJ1-4): EPEVTQTPSHQVTQMGQEVILRCVPISNHLYFYWYRQILGQKVEFLVSFYNNEISEKSEIFDDQFSVERPDGSNFTLKIRSTKLEDSAMYFCASSLTGGNEKLFFGSGTQLSVL.

The chain recombines TRBV11-3 with TRBJ2-2; D may be TRBD2 (6 bases). This CDR3 is built from 16 residues. The V and J ends lost 5 bases and 0 bases respectively, with 13 bases between them. Looked up from germline, CDR1 is SGHNT and CDR2 is YENEEA. The CDR3 here is CASSVSSGANTGELFF. As DNA, the CDR3 is TGTGCCAGCAGCGTCTCTTCGGGAGCGAACACCGGGGAGCTGTTTTTT. Filled out from reference TRBV11-3 and TRBJ2-2, the complete variable domain reads EAGVVQSPRYKIIEKKQPVAFWCNPISGHNTLYWYLQNLGQGPELLIRYENEEAVDDSQLPKDRFSAERLKGVDSTLKIQPAELGDSAVYLCASSVSSGANTGELFFGEGSRLTVL.

The chain has TRBV20-1 and TRBJ1-2; D is undetermined. The CDR3 extends over 12 amino acids. In germline, CDR1 is DFQATT, CDR2 SNEGSKA (reference sequence). Deletions cut 3 bases from V and 1 base from J, with 6 bases between. The CDR3 DNA follows: TGCAGTGCTAGTGACGGTAACTATGGCTACACCTTC. Protein product: CSASDGNYGYTF.